Below, 17 T cell receptor beta chains from the same sample are listed, as sequenced in a study of T cell changes during pregnancy in multiple sclerosis. Profiling relied on immunoSEQ multiplex PCR, and the TCRdb table lists in-frame clones only, not all of them. Among roughly 100,000 clones, more than 80% were seen once, and the ten largest hold 1.6%. The source material was peripheral blood, sampled before pregnancy. These receptors were taken from a female donor with multiple sclerosis, enrolled in a pregnancy study.

The chain recombines TRBV7-9 with TRBJ2-1, with D tentatively TRBD2 (6 bases). V was clipped by 1 base and J by 8 bases, with 6 bases between them. The CDR3 contains 12 residues. CDR1 SEHNR and CDR2 FQNEAQ come from the germline V gene (reference sequence). CDR3 protein: CASSLERDEQFF. The CDR3 nucleotides are TGTGCCAGCAGCTTAGAGCGGGATGAGCAGTTCTTC.

The chain couples TRBV30 to TRBJ2-7; possible D gene TRBD2, 6 bases. Germline CDR1 is GTSNPN and CDR2 is SVGIG (reference sequence). The germline V and J ends were trimmed by 0 bases and 6 bases, with 15 bases remaining between them. There are 14 residues in the CDR3. The CDR3 DNA reads TGTGCCTGGAGTGTTGTGGGGGACTCGGGCGAGCAGTACTTC. The encoded protein is CAWSVVGDSGEQYF. Using reference TRBV30 and TRBJ2-7 for the parts outside the CDR3, the full variable domain is SQTIHQWPATLVQPVGSPLSLECTVEGTSNPNLYWYRQAAGRGLQLLFYSVGIGQISSEVPQNLSASRPQDRQFILSSKKLLLSDSGFYLCAWSVVGDSGEQYFGPGTRLTVT.

The chain uses TRBV6-4 and TRBJ2-1, with 8 positions matching TRBD2. Unmatched junction bases numbered 3, after V lost 2 bases and J lost 0 bases. The CDR3 length is 16 residues. Germline lookup yields CDR1 MRHNA and CDR2 SNTAGT. The CDR3 DNA is TGTGCCAGCAGTGACACGGGGACTAGCTCCTACAATGAGCAGTTCTTC. This sequence encodes CASSDTGTSSYNEQFF.

V gene TRBV25-1 combines with J gene TRBJ2-5, with D perhaps TRBD2 (5 bases). The CDR3 length is 13 residues. CDR1 is MGHDK and CDR2 is SYGVNS in the germline V gene. V was cut by 1 base and J by 11 bases, with 14 bases left in between. In DNA, the CDR3 is TGTGCCAGCAGTGAATTGGTCATGCCGGGGCAGTACTTC. It specifies CASSELVMPGQYF.

The V gene is TRBV7-3, the J gene TRBJ1-1; maybe TRBD1 (6 bases). Between the trimmed V and J ends, which lost 3 bases and 5 bases, there was a span of 13 bases. Germline-derived CDR1 and CDR2 are SGHTA and FQGTGA. The CDR3 runs to 14 residues. Here the CDR3 DNA reads TGTGCCAGCAGCTTGCAGGGGCTGGGAACTGAAGCTTTCTTT. Its protein product is CASSLQGLGTEAFF.

This chain joins TRBV6-5 and TRBJ2-2, with D hard to call. Trimming cost V 6 bases and J 5 bases, with 4 bases left between them. The CDR3 sequence is 11 residues long. Germline CDR1 is MNHEY and CDR2 is SVGAGI. CDR3 DNA sequence: TGTGCCAGCAGCCAAACCGGGGAGCTGTTTTTT. Residues: CASSQTGELFF.

This chain uses TRBV6-5 with TRBJ2-1, with TRBD1 identical over 10 bases. CDR1 is MNHEY and CDR2 is SVGAGI in the germline V gene. Trimming at V came to 2 bases and at J to 10 bases, leaving 8 bases not matched to a gene. The CDR3 totals 15 residues. Here the CDR3 reads CASSYRGTGVEEQFF. The CDR3 DNA reads as TGTGCCAGCAGTTACCGAGGGACAGGGGTCGAGGAGCAGTTCTTC.

The chain carries TRBV6-5 and TRBJ1-5; D is perhaps TRBD1 (5 bases). The V end was cut by 5 bases, the J end by 3 bases, with 8 bases between. This CDR3 is 13 amino acids long. Germline V lookup: CDR1 MNHEY, CDR2 SVGAGI. The CDR3 DNA is TGTGCCAGCAGTGAAGGGGACAATCAGCCCCAGCATTTT. Protein sequence: CASSEGDNQPQHF.

This sequence joins TRBV6-6 and TRBJ1-6; D not resolved. There are 15 residues in the CDR3. Per germline, CDR1 MNHNY and CDR2 SVGAGI (reference sequence). V dropped 1 base and J dropped 5 bases, with 9 bases sitting between them. CDR3 DNA: TGTGCCAGCAGTTACTTTCAGGCCGATAATTCACCCCTCCACTTT. It specifies CASSYFQADNSPLHF.

The chain has TRBV7-2 and TRBJ2-1; possible D gene TRBD1, 5 bases. Germline CDR1 SGHTA, CDR2 FQGNSA. The CDR3 spans 16 residues. V was cut by 2 bases and J by 4 bases, with 15 bases left in between. CDR3 in amino acids: CASSLLPGLVYNEQFF. CDR3 coding DNA: TGTGCCAGCAGCTTATTGCCAGGGTTGGTTTACAATGAGCAGTTCTTC.

This clone was seen more than once but under ten times. This chain joins TRBV6-1 and TRBJ2-7; 11 bases agree with TRBD2. The CDR3 contains 15 residues. J lost 3 bases, V lost 2 bases, and 3 bases had no gene match. In germline, CDR1 is MNHNS, CDR2 SASEGT. CDR3 nucleotides: TGTGCCAGCAGTGAAAGTAGCGGGGGGGGCTACGAGCAGTACTTC. This codes for CASSESSGGGYEQYF.

The chain is built from TRBV11-3 and TRBJ1-1; tentatively, D is TRBD1 (6 bases). This CDR3 is built from 14 residues. Trimming removed 4 bases from V and 0 bases from J, with 9 bases in between. Germline CDR1 SGHNT, CDR2 YENEEA. The CDR3 here is CASSSDSMNTEAFF. The CDR3 region has the DNA TGTGCCAGCAGCTCGGACAGCATGAACACTGAAGCTTTCTTT.

The V and J genes are TRBV28 and TRBJ2-7; 11 nucleotides match TRBD1. The CDR3 is 15 residues long. Germline CDR1 reads MDHEN; CDR2 reads SYDVKM. J was trimmed by 3 bases and V by 5 bases; bases with no gene match: 6. The CDR3 DNA reads TGTGCCAGCAGTCCCGAAGGGACAGGGGGCTACGAGCAGTACTTC. It specifies CASSPEGTGGYEQYF. Full variable domain (outside the CDR3, taken from reference TRBV28 and TRBJ2-7): DVKVTQSSRYLVKRTGEKVFLECVQDMDHENMFWYRQDPGLGLRLIYFSYDVKMKEKGDIPEGYSVSREKKERFSLILESASTNQTSMYLCASSPEGTGGYEQYFGPGTRLTVT.

The rearrangement joins TRBV13 to TRBJ1-2; D unclear. Germline V gives CDR1 PRHDT, CDR2 FYEKMQ (reference sequence). V was trimmed by 0 bases and J by 0 bases, leaving 17 bases between them. The CDR3 is made up of 18 amino acids. CDR3 bases: TGTGCCAGCAGCTTAGGCCTCTGGGCTGTAGAAGCTAACTATGGCTACACCTTC. It translates to CASSLGLWAVEANYGYTF.

CDR3 amino acids: CASSLGQGEPEAEKLFF. DNA for the CDR3: TGTGCCAGCAGCTTAGGACAGGGGGAGCCGGAAGCCGAAAAACTGTTTTTT. This rearrangement joins TRBV7-9 to TRBJ1-4, with 9 positions matching TRBD1. The V gene's germline CDR1 is SEHNR and CDR2 FQNEAQ (reference sequence). V gave up 1 base and J gave up 8 bases; unmatched junction bases: 11. CDR3 length: 17 amino acids.

V gene TRBV5-4 combines with J gene TRBJ2-1, with 9 bases aligning to TRBD2. V shed 4 bases and J 3 bases; nucleotides not matched to a gene: 5. The CDR3 runs 15 residues. CDR1 SGHNT and CDR2 YYREEE come from the germline V gene (reference sequence). The DNA of the CDR3 is TGTGCCAGCAGCACTAAGACTAGCGGCTACAATGAGCAGTTCTTC. Its protein is CASSTKTSGYNEQFF.

The rearrangement joins TRBV6-4 to TRBJ1-2; D might be TRBD1 (5 bases). CDR3 length: 19 residues. Germline V CDR1 and CDR2: MRHNA, SNTAGT. V lost 6 bases and J lost 0, with 26 bases in between. In DNA, the CDR3 is TGTGCCAGCAGAGTAGTCCATGGCGGGGGGATTACCTCTAACTATGGCTACACCTTC. Amino acid sequence: CASRVVHGGGITSNYGYTF.